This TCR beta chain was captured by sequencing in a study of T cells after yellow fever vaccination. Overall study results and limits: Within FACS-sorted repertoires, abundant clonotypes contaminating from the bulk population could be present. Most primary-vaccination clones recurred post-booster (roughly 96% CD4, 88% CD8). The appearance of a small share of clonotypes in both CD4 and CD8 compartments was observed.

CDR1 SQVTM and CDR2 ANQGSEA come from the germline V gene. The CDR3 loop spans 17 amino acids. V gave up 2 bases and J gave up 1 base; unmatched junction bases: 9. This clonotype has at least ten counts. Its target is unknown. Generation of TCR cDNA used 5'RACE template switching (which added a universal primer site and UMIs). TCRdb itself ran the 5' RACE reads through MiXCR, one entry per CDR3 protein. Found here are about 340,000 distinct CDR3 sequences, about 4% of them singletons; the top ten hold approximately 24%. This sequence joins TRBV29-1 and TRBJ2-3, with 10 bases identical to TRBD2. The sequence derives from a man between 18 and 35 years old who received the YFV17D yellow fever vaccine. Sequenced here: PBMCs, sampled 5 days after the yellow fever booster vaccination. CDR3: CSVESYASGGRTDTQYF. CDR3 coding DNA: TGCAGCGTTGAATCCTATGCTAGCGGGGGACGCACAGATACGCAGTATTTT.